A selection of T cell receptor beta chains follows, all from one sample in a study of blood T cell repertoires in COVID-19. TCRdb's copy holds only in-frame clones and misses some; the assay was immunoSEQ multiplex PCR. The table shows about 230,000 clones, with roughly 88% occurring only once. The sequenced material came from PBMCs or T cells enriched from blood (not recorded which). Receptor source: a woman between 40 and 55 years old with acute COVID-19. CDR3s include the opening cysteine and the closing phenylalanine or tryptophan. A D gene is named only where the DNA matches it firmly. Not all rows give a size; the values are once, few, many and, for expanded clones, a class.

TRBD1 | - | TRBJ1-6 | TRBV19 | TGTGCCAGTAGTATGACAGGGTCCTCACCCCTCCACTTT | CASSMTGSSPLHF
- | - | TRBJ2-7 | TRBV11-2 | TGTGCCAGCAGTTTACCAACTCAGGGGGAGCAGTACTTC | CASSLPTQGEQYF
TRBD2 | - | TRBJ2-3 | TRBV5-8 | TGTGCCAGCAGCTTCGCGGGGGTAATAGATACGCAGTATTTT | CASSFAGVIDTQYF
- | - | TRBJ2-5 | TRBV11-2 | TGTGCCAGCAGCTACGTAGACCAAGAGACCCAGTACTTC | CASSYVDQETQYF
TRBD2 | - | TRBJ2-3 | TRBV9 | TGTGCCAGCAGCGTAGGGAGCGGGAGGTCCACAGATACGCAGTATTTT | CASSVGSGRSTDTQYF
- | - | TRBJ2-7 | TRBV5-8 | TGTGCCAGCAGCTTGGTCGGGAGCTCCTACGAGCAGTACTTC | CASSLVGSSYEQYF
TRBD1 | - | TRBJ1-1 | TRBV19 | TGTGCCAGTAGTATAGATCCACAGGGGGTTCCTGAAGCTTTCTTT | CASSIDPQGVPEAFF
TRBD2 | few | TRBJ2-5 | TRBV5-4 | TGTGCCAGCAGCTATCTAGCGGGAGGAGAGACCCAGTACTTC | CASSYLAGGETQYF
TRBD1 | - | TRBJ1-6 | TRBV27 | TGTGCCAGCAGCCCGATTGGACAGGATAATTCACCCCTCCACTTT | CASSPIGQDNSPLHF
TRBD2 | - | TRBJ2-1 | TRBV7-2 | TGTGCCAGCAGCCCGGCGGGACTAGTGATTGAGCAGTTCTTC | CASSPAGLVIEQFF
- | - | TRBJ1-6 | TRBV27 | TGTGCCAGAGGGGATTCACCCCTCCACTTT | CARGDSPLHF
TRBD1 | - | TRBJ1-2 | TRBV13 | TGTGCCAGCAGCCAGGGGACAGGGGAATTCTCCTACACCTTC | CASSQGTGEFSYTF
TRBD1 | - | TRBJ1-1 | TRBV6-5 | TGTGCCAGCAGTTACTCGAAGCAGGGGGCGGGAGCTTTCTTT | CASSYSKQGAGAFF
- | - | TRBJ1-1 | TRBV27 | TGTGCCAGCAGTTTAAAGTGGGCAGGGGAAGCTTTCTTT | CASSLKWAGEAFF
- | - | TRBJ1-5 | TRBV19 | TGTGCCAGTAGTAGCCTCCGGGACATGAGGGTCAATCAGCCCCAGCATTTT | CASSSLRDMRVNQPQHF
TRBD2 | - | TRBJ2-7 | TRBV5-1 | TGCGCCAGCAGCTTGGCGGGCCTAGCGGGGGGACCCTCCTACGAGCAGTACTTC | CASSLAGLAGGPSYEQYF
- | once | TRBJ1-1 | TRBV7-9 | TGTGCCAGCAGCGCTCCCCGCGGGGTTCGGACTGAAGCTTTCTTT | CASSAPRGVRTEAFF
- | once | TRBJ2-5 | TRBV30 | TGTGCCTGGAGTGTAGGACACCGCCAAGAGACCCAGTACTTC | CAWSVGHRQETQYF
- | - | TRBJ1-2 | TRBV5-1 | TGCGCCAGCAAATTGGACAGCACTAACTATGGCTACACCTTC | CASKLDSTNYGYTF
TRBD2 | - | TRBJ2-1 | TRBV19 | TGTGCCAGTAGCATACGAACCACTAGCGGGGTTTACAATGAGCAGTTCTTC | CASSIRTTSGVYNEQFF
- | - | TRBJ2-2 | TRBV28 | TGTGCCAGCAGCCCCTCCCGGGAGAACACCGGGGAGCTGTTTTTT | CASSPSRENTGELFF
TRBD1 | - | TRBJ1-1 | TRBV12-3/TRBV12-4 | TGTGCCATCATACCCGGGACAGGGAGAGAAGTTTTCTTT | CAIIPGTGREVFF
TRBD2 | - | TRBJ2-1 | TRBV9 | TGTGCCAGCAGCGTAGGGACTAGCGGGGTGGGCGGTGAGCAGTTCTTC | CASSVGTSGVGGEQFF
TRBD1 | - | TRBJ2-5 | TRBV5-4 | TGTGCCAGCAGCTTAGAGGGGGCGTGGGAGACCCAGTACTTC | CASSLEGAWETQYF
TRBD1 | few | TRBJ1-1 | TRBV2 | TGTGCCAGCAGTGGACAGGGAGGGAACACTGAAGCTTTCTTT | CASSGQGGNTEAFF
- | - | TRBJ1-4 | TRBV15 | TGTGCCACCAGCAGAGATCGTGGAGGCGACGCAACTAATGAAAAACTGTTTTTT | CATSRDRGGDATNEKLFF
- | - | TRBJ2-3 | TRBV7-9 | TGTGCCAGCAGCTCCATCCGGTCAGATACGCAGTATTTT | CASSSIRSDTQYF
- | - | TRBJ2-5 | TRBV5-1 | TGCGCCAGCAGCTGGGGCCAAGGGACCCAGTACTTC | CASSWGQGTQYF
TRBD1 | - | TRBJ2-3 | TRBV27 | TGTGCCAGCAAGGGCAGGGGGTTAATGGCAGATACGCAGTATTTT | CASKGRGLMADTQYF
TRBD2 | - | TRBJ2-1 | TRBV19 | TGTGCCAGTAGTATAGATACTAGCGGGAGTACAGGCCATGAGCAGTTCTTC | CASSIDTSGSTGHEQFF
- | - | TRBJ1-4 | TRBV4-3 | TGCGCCAGCAGCCAAGGGGTCGGGGTAGGAGAAAAACTGTTTTTT | CASSQGVGVGEKLFF
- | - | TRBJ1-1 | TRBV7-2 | TGTGCCAGCAGCACTACCCGGAGCCGGGGAGCTGAAGCTTTCTTT | CASSTTRSRGAEAFF
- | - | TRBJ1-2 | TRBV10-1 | TGCGCCAGCAGCAAAGACAGAACGGATGGCTACACCTTC | CASSKDRTDGYTF
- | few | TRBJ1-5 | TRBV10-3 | TGTGCCATCAGTGCAGGCGGACAGAACCCTCAGCCCCAGCATTTT | CAISAGGQNPQPQHF
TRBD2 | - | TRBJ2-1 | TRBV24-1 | TGTGCCACCAGTGATTTAAGCGGGAGAGACGATGAGCAGTTCTTC | CATSDLSGRDDEQFF
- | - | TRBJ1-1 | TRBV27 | TGTGCCAGCAGCCGGGGAACGTCTGAAGCTTTCTTT | CASSRGTSEAFF
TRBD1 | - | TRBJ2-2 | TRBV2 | TGTGCCAGCAGTGAAATCAGGGGGCCTGGCGGGGAGCTGTTTTTT | CASSEIRGPGGELFF
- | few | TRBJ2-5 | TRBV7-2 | TGTGCCAGCAGCCGCCCTCCGGGGATCCAAGAGACCCAGTACTTC | CASSRPPGIQETQYF
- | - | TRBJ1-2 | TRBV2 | TGTGCCAGCATGGACAGAGCCGAAAACTATGGCTACACCTTC | CASMDRAENYGYTF
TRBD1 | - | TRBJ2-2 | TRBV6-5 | TGTGCCAGCAGGACGCAGGGGGCGCCCGGGGAGCTGTTTTTT | CASRTQGAPGELFF
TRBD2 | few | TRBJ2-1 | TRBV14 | TGTGCCAGCAGCCGTCCGGGACTAGTTAATGAGCAGTTCTTC | CASSRPGLVNEQFF